Given below is one TCR beta chain in context. Using immunoSEQ multiplex PCR, the repertoire was profiled, and TCRdb retains in-frame clones only, with some absent. The sample consists of around 160,000 clones, 94% of them appearing once. This record comes from a study of T cell responses to AZD1222 COVID-19 vaccine. Per germline, CDR1 SGHNT and CDR2 YENEEA. The V and J ends lost 4 bases and 1 base respectively, with 7 bases between them. The CDR3 consists of 13 residues. The chain couples TRBV11-3 to TRBJ1-1; no clear D gene. The specimen comprised peripheral blood, sampled 28 days after the second AZD1222 dose. The sequence was collected from an adult who received the AZD1222 COVID-19 vaccine. CDR3 DNA sequence: TGTGCCAGCAGCTCTACACGGAACACTGAAGCTTTCTTT. This codes for CASSSTRNTEAFF.